This record concerns one TCR beta chain sequence. Its cognate antigen is unknown. Germline lookup yields CDR1 MNHEY and CDR2 SVGEGT. V shed 6 bases and J shed 6 bases, with 19 bases lying between them. The CDR3 covers 15 residues. This sample was included in a study of CD8+CD57+ T cells in acquired aplastic anemia. Background on the study: 3 to 3.5 ug was the average amount of DNA from sorted CD4+ and CD8+ cells. Roughly 11 million reads, on average, were obtained for CD4+ cells from healthy donors.

Genomic DNA acted as the template from which TCR beta VDJ combination and CDR3 sequence profiling were carried out. TCRdb redid the calling of the reads with MiXCR, one entry per CDR3 protein. This sample has a few hundred thousand distinct CDR3 sequences, with 30% to 40% found just once. Study observations and caveats: With respect to CD8+ Simpson's diversity, patients and controls did not differ significantly. Approximately 28 CD8+ CDR3 sequences were shared between patients and controls.

The source is a human donor in good health, serving as a control. The chain employs TRBV6-2 or TRBV6-3 and TRBJ2-3, with D maybe TRBD2 (6 bases). The sample comprised sorted CD4+, CD8+, or CD8+CD57+ T cells (not recorded which) from PBMCs. CDR3 protein: CASSNSGSVYDTQYF. The CDR3 DNA reads TGTGCCAGCAGCAACAGCGGGTCAGTCTATGATACGCAGTATTTT.